This record concerns one T cell receptor (beta chain) sequence. Its antigen is currently unknown. Compared with germline, one end of the junction differs, possibly owing to a read error. This entry comes from a study of tumor-infiltrating lymphocytes in primary liver carcinoma. The study, taken as a whole, reports: Tumor specimens were characterized by a significantly higher top-250-clone fraction than blood (p = 0.039).

Starting from roughly 0.5 ug of total RNA, TCR beta cDNA was produced with a primer in the constant region. ARM-PCR, slightly modified, supplied the TCR beta libraries through three nested multiplex PCR rounds. A C-beta reverse primer was combined with TRBV1-TRBV30 forward primers in the first two PCR rounds, and each round had 10 cycles. Via MiXCR, TCRdb re-called the multiplex PCR reads, giving one row per CDR3 protein. This sample has about 190,000 distinct CDR3 sequences, with around 85% found just once. Germline assignment: CDR1 SGHAT and CDR2 FQNNGV. This CDR3 contains 15 residues. For each extraction, RNA and DNA were obtained together from 20-30 mg of unsorted bulk tissue.

The chain couples TRBV11-2 to TRBJ2-5; TRBD2 is a possible D gene (5 bases). Specimen: tumor tissue from primary liver carcinoma. This TCR came from a man in his forties with primary liver carcinoma and hepatitis B virus infection. The CDR3 spells CTSGPVGLVPETQYF. For the CDR3, the DNA is TGTACCAGCGGCCCCGTTGGGCTAGTTCCAGAGACCCAGTACTTC.